In its sample, the clone carrying this T cell receptor (beta chain) was seen a few times. The sample is drawn from a study of blood T cell repertoires in COVID-19. Study-level background: Donors in the United States, Italy and Spain gave samples during acute or convalescent COVID-19. T cells, B-cell-depleted T cells, or PBMCs supplied cDNA or gDNA.

Assay used: immunoSEQ multiplex PCR; TCRdb lists only in-frame clones, some missing. The repertoire has some 140,000 clones, approximately 86% of them found once; the top ten carry roughly 18%. Germline loops: CDR1 SGHRS, CDR2 YFSETQ. The CDR3 totals 15 residues. V lost 0 bases, J lost 4 bases, and 13 bases lay in between. The chain combines TRBV5-1 with TRBJ1-1; D perhaps matches TRBD1 (5 bases). This sequence was found in a woman aged 45-65 years who had recovered from COVID-19. What was sequenced was peripheral blood. CDR3 bases: TGCGCCAGCAGCTTGGCCGTCGGACAAAGCACTGAAGCTTTCTTT. Residues: CASSLAVGQSTEAFF.